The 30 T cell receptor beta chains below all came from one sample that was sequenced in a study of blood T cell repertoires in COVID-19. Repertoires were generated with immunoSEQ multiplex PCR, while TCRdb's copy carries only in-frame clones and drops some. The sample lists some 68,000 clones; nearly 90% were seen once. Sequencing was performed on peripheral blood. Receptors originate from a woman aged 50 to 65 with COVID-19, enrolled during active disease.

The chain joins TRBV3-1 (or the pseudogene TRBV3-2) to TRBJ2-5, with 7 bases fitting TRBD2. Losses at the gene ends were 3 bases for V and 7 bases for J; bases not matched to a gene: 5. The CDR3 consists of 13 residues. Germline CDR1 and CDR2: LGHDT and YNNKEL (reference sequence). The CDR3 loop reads CASSHPAGLTQYF. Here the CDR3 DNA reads TGTGCCAGCAGCCACCCAGCGGGACTGACCCAGTACTTC.

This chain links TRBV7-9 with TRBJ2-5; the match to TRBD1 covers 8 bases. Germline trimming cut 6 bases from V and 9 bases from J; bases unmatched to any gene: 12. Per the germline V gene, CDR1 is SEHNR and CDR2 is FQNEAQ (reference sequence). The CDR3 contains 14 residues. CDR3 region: CASSPDRAPVAQYF. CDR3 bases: TGTGCCAGCAGTCCGGACAGGGCCCCAGTGGCCCAGTACTTC.

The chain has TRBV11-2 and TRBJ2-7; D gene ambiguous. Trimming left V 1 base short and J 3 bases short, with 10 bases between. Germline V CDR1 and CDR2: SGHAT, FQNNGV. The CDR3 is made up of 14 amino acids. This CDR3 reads CASSLVRRSYEQYF. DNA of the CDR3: TGTGCCAGCAGCTTAGTTCGGAGAAGCTACGAGCAGTACTTC.

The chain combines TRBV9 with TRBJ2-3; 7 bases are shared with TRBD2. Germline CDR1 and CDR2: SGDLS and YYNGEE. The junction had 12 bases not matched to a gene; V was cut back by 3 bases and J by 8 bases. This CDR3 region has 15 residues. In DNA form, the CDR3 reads TGTGCCAGCAGCGGACCGCGGGGGTACTCTATTACGCAGTATTTT. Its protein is CASSGPRGYSITQYF.

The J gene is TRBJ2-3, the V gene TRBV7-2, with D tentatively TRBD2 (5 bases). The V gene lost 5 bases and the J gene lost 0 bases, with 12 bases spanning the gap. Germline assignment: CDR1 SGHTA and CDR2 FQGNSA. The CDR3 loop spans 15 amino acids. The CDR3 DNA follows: TGTGCCAGCAGCCCCAACCCGGGAAGCACAGATACGCAGTATTTT. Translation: CASSPNPGSTDTQYF.

The CDR3 bases are TGTGCCAGCAATAGACGGGGCGTAGCGGGAGGCTCCCATGAGCAGTTCTTC. It translates to CASNRRGVAGGSHEQFF. V gene TRBV28 combines with J gene TRBJ2-1, with 10 bases fitting TRBD2. Germline trimming cut 7 bases from V and 8 bases from J; bases unmatched to any gene: 17. From germline, CDR1 is MDHEN and CDR2 SYDVKM. The length of the CDR3 is 17 residues.

The chain's CDR3 is CASSTYRSQETQYF. CDR3 DNA sequence: TGTGCCAGCAGTACCTACAGGAGTCAAGAGACCCAGTACTTC. This chain uses TRBV28 with TRBJ2-5, with D perhaps TRBD1 (5 bases). The CDR3 runs 14 residues. The ends were cut back, 5 bases at V and 2 bases at J, with 12 bases in the middle. The germline CDR1 and CDR2 sequences are MDHEN and SYDVKM.

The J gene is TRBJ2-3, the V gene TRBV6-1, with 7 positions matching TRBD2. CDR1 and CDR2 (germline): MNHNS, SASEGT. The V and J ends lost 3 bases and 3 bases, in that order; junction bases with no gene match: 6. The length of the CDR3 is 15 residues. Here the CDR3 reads CASSEHGLGTDTQYF. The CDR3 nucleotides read TGTGCCAGCAGTGAGCACGGACTAGGAACAGATACGCAGTATTTT.

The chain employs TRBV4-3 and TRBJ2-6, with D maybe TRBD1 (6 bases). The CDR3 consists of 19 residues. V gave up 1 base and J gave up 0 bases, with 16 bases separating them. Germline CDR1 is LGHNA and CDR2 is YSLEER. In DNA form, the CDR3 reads TGCGCCAGCAGCCAAGTCGTCGCGGACAGAACCTCTGGGGCCAACGTCCTGACTTTC. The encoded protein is CASSQVVADRTSGANVLTF.

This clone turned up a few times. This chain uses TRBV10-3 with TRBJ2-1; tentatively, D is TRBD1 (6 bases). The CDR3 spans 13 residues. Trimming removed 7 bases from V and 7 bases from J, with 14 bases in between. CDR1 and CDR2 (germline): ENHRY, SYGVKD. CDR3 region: CAIKDSKLNEQFF. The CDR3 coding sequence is TGTGCCATCAAGGACAGTAAATTGAATGAGCAGTTCTTC.

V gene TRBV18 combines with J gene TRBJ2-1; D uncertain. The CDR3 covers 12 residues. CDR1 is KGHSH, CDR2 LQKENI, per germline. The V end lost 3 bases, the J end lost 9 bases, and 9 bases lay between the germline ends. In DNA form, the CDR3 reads TGTGCCAGCTCACCCAGATGGAGTGAGCAGTTCTTC. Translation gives CASSPRWSEQFF.

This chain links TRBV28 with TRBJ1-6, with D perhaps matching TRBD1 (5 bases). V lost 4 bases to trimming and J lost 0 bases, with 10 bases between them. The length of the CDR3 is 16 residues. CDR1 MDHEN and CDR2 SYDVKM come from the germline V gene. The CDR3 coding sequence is TGTGCCAGCAGTTCCCGACAGAGCTCCTATAATTCACCCCTCCACTTT. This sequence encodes CASSSRQSSYNSPLHF.

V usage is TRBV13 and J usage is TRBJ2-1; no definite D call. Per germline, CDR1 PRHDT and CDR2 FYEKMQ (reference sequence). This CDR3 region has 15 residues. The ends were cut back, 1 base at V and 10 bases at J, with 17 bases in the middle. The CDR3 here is CASSLVSLGPREQFF. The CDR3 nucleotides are TGTGCCAGCAGCTTAGTATCCTTGGGCCCCAGGGAGCAGTTCTTC. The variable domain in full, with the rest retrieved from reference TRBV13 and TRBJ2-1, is AAGVIQSPRHLIKEKRETATLKCYPIPRHDTVYWYQQGPGQDPQFLISFYEKMQSDKGSIPDRFSAQQFSDYHSELNMSSLELGDSALYFCASSLVSLGPREQFFGPGTRLTVL.

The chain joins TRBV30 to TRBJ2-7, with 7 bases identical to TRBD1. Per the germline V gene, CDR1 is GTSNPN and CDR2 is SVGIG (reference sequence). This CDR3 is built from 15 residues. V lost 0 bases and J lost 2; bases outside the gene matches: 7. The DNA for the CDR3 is TGTGCCTGGAGTGTAAAGGGGGCCACCGCCTACGAGCAGTACTTC. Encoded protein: CAWSVKGATAYEQYF.

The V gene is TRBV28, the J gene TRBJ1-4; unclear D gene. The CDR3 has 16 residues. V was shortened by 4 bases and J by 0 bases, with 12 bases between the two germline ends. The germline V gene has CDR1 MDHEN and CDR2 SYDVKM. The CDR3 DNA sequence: TGTGCCAGCAGTTCCTCCGGACTCCCAACTAATGAAAAACTGTTTTTT. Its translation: CASSSSGLPTNEKLFF.

The DNA for the CDR3 is TGTGCCAGCTCACCACCGAGGGGGCAGGGGTTCCACAATGAGCAGTTCTTC. It codes for CASSPPRGQGFHNEQFF. The genes are TRBV18 and TRBJ2-1, with TRBD1 identical over 7 bases. The V gene's germline CDR1 is KGHSH and CDR2 LQKENI. The junction had 10 bases not matched to a gene; V was cut back by 0 bases and J by 5 bases. The CDR3 covers 17 residues.

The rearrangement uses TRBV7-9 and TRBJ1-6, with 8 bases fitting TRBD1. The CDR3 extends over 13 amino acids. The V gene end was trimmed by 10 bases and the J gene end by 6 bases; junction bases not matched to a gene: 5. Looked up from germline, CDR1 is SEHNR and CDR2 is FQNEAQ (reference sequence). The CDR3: CAKCGTGNSPLHF. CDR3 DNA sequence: TGTGCCAAATGTGGGACAGGTAATTCACCCCTCCACTTT.

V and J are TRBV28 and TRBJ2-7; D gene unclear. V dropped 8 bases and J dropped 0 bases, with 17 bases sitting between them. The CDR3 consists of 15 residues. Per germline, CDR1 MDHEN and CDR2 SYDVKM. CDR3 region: CASRSPAYHSYEQYF. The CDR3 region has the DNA TGTGCCAGCCGAAGCCCCGCGTACCACTCCTACGAGCAGTACTTC.

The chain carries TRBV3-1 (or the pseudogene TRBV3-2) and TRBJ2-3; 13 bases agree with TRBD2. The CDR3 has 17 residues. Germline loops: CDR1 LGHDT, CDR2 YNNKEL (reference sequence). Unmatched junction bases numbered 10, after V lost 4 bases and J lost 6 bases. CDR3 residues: CASSPTEQTSGRDTQYF. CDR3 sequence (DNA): TGTGCCAGCAGCCCGACTGAACAGACTAGCGGGAGGGATACGCAGTATTTT.

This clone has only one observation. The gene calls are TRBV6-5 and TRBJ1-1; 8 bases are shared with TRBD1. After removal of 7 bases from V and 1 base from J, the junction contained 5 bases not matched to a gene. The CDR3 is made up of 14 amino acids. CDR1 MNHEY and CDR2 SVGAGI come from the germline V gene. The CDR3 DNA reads TGTGCCAGCACCAAAGGACAGGGGAACACTGAAGCTTTCTTT. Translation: CASTKGQGNTEAFF.

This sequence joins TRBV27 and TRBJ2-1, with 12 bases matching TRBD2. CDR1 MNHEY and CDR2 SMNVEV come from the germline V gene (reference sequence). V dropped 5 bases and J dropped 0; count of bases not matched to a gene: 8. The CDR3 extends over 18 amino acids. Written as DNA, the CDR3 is TGTGCCAGCAGTAGGCACGGGACTAGCGGGCCCTCCTACAATGAGCAGTTCTTC. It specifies CASSRHGTSGPSYNEQFF.

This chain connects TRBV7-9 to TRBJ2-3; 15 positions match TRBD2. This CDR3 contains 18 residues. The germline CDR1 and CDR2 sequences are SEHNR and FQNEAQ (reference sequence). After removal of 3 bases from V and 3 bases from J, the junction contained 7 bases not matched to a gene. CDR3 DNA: TGTGCCAGCAGCTTGGGACTAGCGGGAGGCCCGTTTACAGATACGCAGTATTTT. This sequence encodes CASSLGLAGGPFTDTQYF.

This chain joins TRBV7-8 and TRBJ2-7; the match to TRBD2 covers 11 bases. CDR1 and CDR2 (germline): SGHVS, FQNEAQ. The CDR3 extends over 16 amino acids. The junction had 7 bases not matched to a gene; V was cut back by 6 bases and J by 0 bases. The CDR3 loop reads CASRPPGLAVSYEQYF. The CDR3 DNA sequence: TGTGCCAGCAGACCTCCGGGACTAGCGGTCTCCTACGAGCAGTACTTC.

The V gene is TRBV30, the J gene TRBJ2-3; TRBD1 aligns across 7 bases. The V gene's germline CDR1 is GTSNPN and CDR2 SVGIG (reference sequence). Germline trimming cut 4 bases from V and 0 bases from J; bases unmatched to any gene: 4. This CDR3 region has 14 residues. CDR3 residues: CAWKPGGSTDTQYF. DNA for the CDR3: TGTGCCTGGAAGCCAGGGGGAAGCACAGATACGCAGTATTTT.

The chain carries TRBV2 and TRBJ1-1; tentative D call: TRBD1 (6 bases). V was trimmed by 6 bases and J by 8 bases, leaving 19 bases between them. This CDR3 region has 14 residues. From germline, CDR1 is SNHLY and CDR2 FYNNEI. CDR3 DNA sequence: TGTGCCAGCAGAGCCGGGACATTGGGAGCCGAAGCTTTCTTT. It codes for CASRAGTLGAEAFF.

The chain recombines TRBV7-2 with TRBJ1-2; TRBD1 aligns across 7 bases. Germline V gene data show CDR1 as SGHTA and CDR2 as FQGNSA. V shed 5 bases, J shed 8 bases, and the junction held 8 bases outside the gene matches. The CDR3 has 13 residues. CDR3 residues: CASSRNQGDGYTF. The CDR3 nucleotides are TGTGCCAGCAGCCGTAATCAGGGGGACGGCTACACCTTC. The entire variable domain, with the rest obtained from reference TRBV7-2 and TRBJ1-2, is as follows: GAGVSQSPSNKVTEKGKDVELRCDPISGHTALYWYRQSLGQGLEFLIYFQGNSAPDKSGLPSDRFSAERTGGSVSTLTIQRTQQEDSAVYLCASSRNQGDGYTFGSGTRLTVV.

The CDR3: CASSQELGTSPYNEQFF. The CDR3 DNA is TGTGCCAGCAGCCAAGAATTGGGGACTAGTCCCTACAATGAGCAGTTCTTC. This chain joins TRBV14 and TRBJ2-1; 8 nucleotides match TRBD2. The CDR3 contains 17 residues. The J segment lost 2 bases and the V segment lost 0 bases, leaving 6 bases of the junction unmatched. Per the germline V gene, CDR1 is SGHDN and CDR2 is FVKESK. Full variable domain (remainder filled in from reference TRBV14 and TRBJ2-1): EAGVTQFPSHSVIEKGQTVTLRCDPISGHDNLYWYRRVMGKEIKFLLHFVKESKQDESGMPNNRFLAERTGGTYSTLKVQPAELEDSGVYFCASSQELGTSPYNEQFFGPGTRLTVL.

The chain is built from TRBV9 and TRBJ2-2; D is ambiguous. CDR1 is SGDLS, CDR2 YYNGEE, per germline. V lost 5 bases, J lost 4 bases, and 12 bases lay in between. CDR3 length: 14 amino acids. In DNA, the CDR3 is TGTGCCAGCAGTGCCCCCACGAGCACCGGGGAGCTGTTTTTT. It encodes CASSAPTSTGELFF.

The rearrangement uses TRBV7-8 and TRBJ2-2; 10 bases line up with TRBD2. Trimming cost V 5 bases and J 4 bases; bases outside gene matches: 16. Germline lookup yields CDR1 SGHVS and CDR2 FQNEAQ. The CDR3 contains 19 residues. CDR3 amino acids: CASSPKGLARKGSTGELFF. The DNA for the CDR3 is TGTGCCAGCAGCCCTAAGGGACTAGCGAGAAAAGGGAGCACCGGGGAGCTGTTTTTT.

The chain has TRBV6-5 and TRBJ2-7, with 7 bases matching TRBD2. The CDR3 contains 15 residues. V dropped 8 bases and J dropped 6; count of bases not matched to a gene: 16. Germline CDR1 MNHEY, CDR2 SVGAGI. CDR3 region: CASCSGGGSLREQYF. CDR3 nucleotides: TGTGCCAGCTGTTCGGGGGGAGGGTCCCTACGCGAGCAGTACTTC.